Below, 21 T cell receptor beta chains from the same sample are listed, as sequenced in a study of OX40 agonist ivuxolimab in advanced cancers. Profiled with immunoSEQ multiplex PCR; TCRdb holds only in-frame clones, not every one. The table records more than 60,000 clones, around 93% of them present only once. This specimen consisted of CD4+ or CD8+ T cells sorted from blood, obtained in a trial of the OX40 agonist ivuxolimab. The origin of the receptors is an adult with an advanced solid tumor such as melanoma, head and neck, liver or kidney cancer.

This rearrangement joins TRBV28 to TRBJ2-7, with D unclear. CDR3 length equals 14 residues. The germline gives CDR1 MDHEN, CDR2 SYDVKM. V lost 4 bases to trimming and J lost 0 bases, with 10 bases between them. CDR3 DNA sequence: TGTGCCAGCAGTTCCCTCATTCCCTCCTACGAGCAGTACTTC. Protein sequence: CASSSLIPSYEQYF.

This sequence joins TRBV5-1 and TRBJ2-2; 7 bases agree with TRBD2. Per the germline V gene, CDR1 is SGHRS and CDR2 is YFSETQ. Unmatched junction bases numbered 12, after V lost 5 bases and J lost 2 bases. There are 17 residues in the CDR3. The CDR3 DNA reads TGCGCCAGCAGAGGACATTTTGAGCGGGATAACACCGGGGAGCTGTTTTTT. This sequence encodes CASRGHFERDNTGELFF.

The chain uses TRBV5-1 and TRBJ2-3; TRBD2 aligns across 14 bases. This CDR3 region has 18 residues. Germline V lookup: CDR1 SGHRS, CDR2 YFSETQ. Trimming cost V 0 bases and J 2 bases; bases outside gene matches: 5. CDR3 residues: CASSLGGTSGGLTDTQYF. The CDR3 nucleotides read TGCGCCAGCAGCTTGGGCGGGACTAGCGGGGGACTCACAGATACGCAGTATTTT.

The chain recombines TRBV5-1 with TRBJ2-1; 7 bases are shared with TRBD1. Trimming at V came to 5 bases and at J to 8 bases, leaving 4 bases not matched to a gene. Germline CDR1 SGHRS, CDR2 YFSETQ. The CDR3 loop spans 12 amino acids. The CDR3 is CASSFTGDEQFF. For the CDR3, the DNA is TGCGCCAGCAGTTTTACAGGGGATGAGCAGTTCTTC.

The chain couples TRBV27 to TRBJ2-5; TRBD2 matches at 8 bases. The V and J ends lost 8 bases and 4 bases, in that order; junction bases with no gene match: 12. This CDR3 is 15 amino acids long. CDR1 MNHEY and CDR2 SMNVEV come from the germline V gene (reference sequence). This CDR3 reads CASAPPGLVLETQYF. The CDR3 nucleotides are TGTGCCAGCGCCCCCCCGGGACTAGTCCTAGAGACCCAGTACTTC.

The chain employs TRBV6-5 and TRBJ2-2; D remains unclear. This CDR3 has 13 amino acids. Germline assignment: CDR1 MNHEY and CDR2 SVGAGI. The V and J ends lost 1 base and 5 bases respectively, with 5 bases between them. CDR3 sequence reads: CASSYFRTGELFF. In DNA, the CDR3 is TGTGCCAGCAGTTACTTTCGTACCGGGGAGCTGTTTTTT.

This chain uses TRBV28 with TRBJ2-1, with 9 bases identical to TRBD2. V was clipped by 2 bases and J by 7 bases; unmatched bases: 15. CDR1 and CDR2 (germline): MDHEN, SYDVKM. The length of the CDR3 is 18 residues. Here the CDR3 reads CASSLGAGGGRDWNEQFF. The CDR3 DNA follows: TGTGCCAGCAGTTTAGGTGCTGGGGGCGGGAGGGATTGGAATGAGCAGTTCTTC.

The chain combines TRBV16 with TRBJ1-5; no definite D call. V gave up 4 bases and J gave up 0 bases, with 16 bases separating them. The germline V gene encodes CDR1 KGHSY and CDR2 FQNENV. CDR3 length equals 17 residues. The CDR3 sequence is CASSLQAGKYSNQPQHF. The CDR3 region has the DNA TGTGCCAGCAGCCTTCAAGCGGGGAAATATAGCAATCAGCCCCAGCATTTT.

As to this clone: Because the CDR3's place on the DNA is in doubt, the DNA is left out and the CDR3 is given as listed by TCRdb. The CDR3 region is CASSFGAGSVEQFF. This chain links TRBV27 with TRBJ2-1. Germline loops: CDR1 MNHEY, CDR2 SMNVEV (reference sequence). Ends included, the CDR3 has 14 residues.

This chain connects TRBV4-3 to TRBJ2-7; no reliable D call. The CDR3 sequence is 15 residues long. Looked up from germline, CDR1 is LGHNA and CDR2 is YSLEER. V gave up 1 base and J gave up 2 bases, with 12 bases separating them. CDR3 in DNA: TGCGCCAGCAGCCAAGGTATCAGTAAACCCTACGAGCAGTACTTC. This translates into CASSQGISKPYEQYF.

CDR3 sequence reads: CASSFSRTGNYGYTF. The CDR3 DNA sequence: TGTGCCAGCAGTTTTTCCCGGACCGGCAACTATGGCTACACCTTC. The chain joins TRBV27 to TRBJ1-2; D gene unclear. Between the trimmed V and J ends, which lost 3 bases and 2 bases, there was a span of 13 bases. Germline CDR1 and CDR2: MNHEY and SMNVEV (reference sequence). This CDR3 has 15 residues.

The V call is TRBV19, the J call TRBJ1-5, with D unclear. This CDR3 is 14 amino acids long. Trimming left V 5 bases short and J 4 bases short, with 12 bases between. Germline values: CDR1 LNHDA, CDR2 SQIVND (reference sequence). The CDR3 spells CASSPGVGNQPQHF. Written as DNA, the CDR3 is TGTGCCAGTAGTCCGGGAGTCGGGAATCAGCCCCAGCATTTT.

J is TRBJ2-3 and V is TRBV7-6; a weak D match, TRBD2 (6 bases). Per germline, CDR1 SGHVS and CDR2 FNYEAQ. CDR3 length: 16 residues. The V gene lost 1 base and the J gene lost 0 bases, with 11 bases spanning the gap. For the CDR3, the DNA is TGTGCCAGCAGCTTAGATGCGGGGCTTAGCACAGATACGCAGTATTTT. Its protein product is CASSLDAGLSTDTQYF.

The V call is TRBV6-6, the J call TRBJ1-1; D unresolved. The CDR3 extends over 14 amino acids. Germline V lookup: CDR1 MNHNY, CDR2 SVGAGI (reference sequence). Trimming removed 2 bases at V and 5 bases at J, with 12 bases between. CDR3 in DNA: TGTGCCAGCAGTTACCCACCGTTAGGGACTGAAGCTTTCTTT. As protein: CASSYPPLGTEAFF.

The chain couples TRBV12-5 to TRBJ2-2, with D unclear. Germline V gene lookup returns CDR1 LGHNT and CDR2 FRNRAP. This CDR3 is built from 13 residues. Trimming took 6 bases from V and 5 from J, leaving 10 bases between them. The CDR3 is CASGIGDTGELFF. The CDR3 region has the DNA TGTGCTAGTGGCATTGGGGATACCGGGGAGCTGTTTTTT.

With respect to this clone: The sample holds other DNA sequences that translate to the same CDR3. The genes are TRBV7-9 and TRBJ2-1; 8 bases line up with TRBD2. Trimming removed 5 bases from V and 0 bases from J; junction bases left unmatched: 3. Germline V gene sequence: CDR1 SEHNR, CDR2 FQNEAQ (reference sequence). The length of the CDR3 is 15 residues. The CDR3 is CASSPSGSSYNEQFF. DNA for the CDR3: TGTGCCAGCAGCCCGAGCGGGAGCTCCTACAATGAGCAGTTCTTC.

CDR3 bases: TGTGCCAGCAGCTTCCTCGGAGGCGAGCAGTACTTC. This translates into CASSFLGGEQYF. The chain uses TRBV27 and TRBJ2-7; D is possibly TRBD2 (5 bases). Per germline, CDR1 MNHEY and CDR2 SMNVEV (reference sequence). Deletions cut 6 bases from V and 6 bases from J, with 12 bases between. The CDR3 runs to 12 residues.

This clone was seen a handful of times. The rearrangement uses TRBV2 and TRBJ2-7, with 7 bases identical to TRBD1. Germline V CDR1 and CDR2: SNHLY, FYNNEI. Unmatched junction bases numbered 10, after V lost 4 bases and J lost 1 base. The CDR3 length is 16 residues. The CDR3 reads CASSGSRQGDSYEQYF. The CDR3, as DNA: TGTGCCAGCAGTGGAAGTAGGCAGGGGGATTCCTACGAGCAGTACTTC.

With respect to this clone: The identical CDR3 is also encoded by other nucleotide sequences in the sample. The genes are TRBV27 and TRBJ2-7; D perhaps matches TRBD1 (5 bases). Germline values: CDR1 MNHEY, CDR2 SMNVEV (reference sequence). This CDR3 spans 13 amino acids. Deletions cut 4 bases from V and 2 bases from J, with 9 bases between. The CDR3 spells CASSSGSTYEQYF. DNA of the CDR3: TGTGCCAGCAGTTCAGGGTCCACCTACGAGCAGTACTTC.

This clone was observed once. V is TRBV4-3 and J is TRBJ2-3, with 11 bases aligning to TRBD2. Trimming cost V 3 bases and J 3 bases; bases outside gene matches: 8. Germline V lookup: CDR1 LGHNA, CDR2 YSLEER. CDR3 size: 17 residues. The CDR3 DNA is TGCGCCAGCAGCCACGCTCAACTAGCGGGAGATACAGATACGCAGTATTTT. Residues: CASSHAQLAGDTDTQYF.

V gene TRBV5-1 combines with J gene TRBJ1-1, with 7 bases lining up with TRBD1. There are 14 residues in the CDR3. With V trimmed by 3 bases and J by 3 bases, 5 bases remained unmatched. CDR1 is SGHRS and CDR2 is YFSETQ in the germline V gene. The CDR3 loop is CASSWTRGYTEAFF. CDR3 DNA: TGCGCCAGCAGCTGGACCAGGGGGTACACTGAAGCTTTCTTT.